This entry describes one TCR beta chain. Amplification of the TCR beta CDR3 regions used RNA transcripts (as template). First-round RT-PCR used HTBI primers; second-round multiplex PCR followed. TCRdb fed the multiplex PCR reads into MiXCR, producing one record per CDR3 protein. In the table there are approximately 460,000 distinct CDR3 sequences, 14% of which are singletons. The data were obtained in a study of Graves' ophthalmopathy and Graves' hyperthyroidism. Study background: Prior to any treatment, peripheral blood was collected at the time of initial diagnosis.

Trimming at V came to 7 bases and at J to 0 bases, leaving 6 bases not matched to a gene. In germline, CDR1 is GTSNPN, CDR2 SVGIG (reference sequence). The CDR3 has 14 residues. The J gene is TRBJ1-3, the V gene TRBV30; 7 bases fit TRBD1. The material sequenced was blood. This sequence was found in a woman aged 30 to 39 with Graves' ophthalmopathy. The CDR3 loop is CAYRDSGSGNTIYF. As DNA, the CDR3 is TGTGCCTACCGGGACAGCGGCTCTGGAAACACCATATATTTT.